This passage covers 13 T cell receptor beta chains from one sample sequenced in a study of regulatory T cells in long-lasting Graves disease. Construction of the TCR beta libraries employed iRepertoire HTBI primers in conjunction with Arm-PCR of CDR3 regions. TCRdb re-derived calls from the multiplex PCR reads in MiXCR, one entry per CDR3 protein. The table has hundreds of thousands of distinct CDR3 sequences, approximately 23% seen once. The sample's time point: persistent/refractory GD, antithyroid drugs over 5 years with positive TRAb. RNA extracted from PBMCs served as the sequencing template. Sequencing was performed on peripheral blood mononuclear cells (PBMCs), taken when the disease was refractory, from a patient treated with antithyroid drugs. These receptors were obtained from a female donor with Graves disease.

The V and J genes are TRBV7-3 and TRBJ1-5; D may be TRBD1 (5 bases). The CDR3 has 13 amino acids. The germline CDR1 and CDR2 sequences are SGHTA and FQGTGA. Between the trimmed V and J ends, which lost 11 bases and 5 bases, there was a span of 16 bases. CDR3 region: CASRADPDQPQHF. The CDR3 DNA follows: TGTGCCTCCAGGGCAGACCCAGATCAGCCCCAGCATTTT.

The genes are TRBV3-1 and TRBJ2-5, with a possible D match to TRBD2 (6 bases). The CDR3 contains 15 residues. Trimming took 1 base from V and 5 from J, leaving 14 bases between them. From germline, CDR1 is LGHDT and CDR2 YNNKEL (reference sequence). CDR3 DNA: TGTGCCAGCAGCCAAGTGGGCATCGGAGGGGAGACCCAGTACTTC. Translation: CASSQVGIGGETQYF.

This clonotype was seen more than once but under ten times. This rearrangement joins TRBV4-2 to TRBJ1-1, with 9 positions matching TRBD1. The germline V gene encodes CDR1 LGHNA and CDR2 YNFKEQ. The CDR3 totals 15 residues. J lost 1 base, V lost 1 base, and 1 base had no gene match. The CDR3 DNA reads as TGTGCCAGCAGCCAAGGGGACAGGGCGAACACTGAAGCTTTCTTT. This translates into CASSQGDRANTEAFF.

The gene calls are TRBV12-3 or TRBV12-4 and TRBJ2-1, with D uncertain. This CDR3 has 14 amino acids. The ends were cut back, 0 bases at V and 3 bases at J, with 6 bases in the middle. The CDR3 protein is CASSLASRYNEQFF. The CDR3, as DNA: TGTGCCAGCAGTTTAGCGTCCCGCTACAATGAGCAGTTCTTC.

The gene calls are TRBV11-2 and TRBJ2-7; 10 nucleotides match TRBD1. The CDR3 length is 15 residues. Germline V gene sequence: CDR1 SGHAT, CDR2 FQNNGV. The trim removed 3 bases at V and 4 bases at J, leaving 6 bases unmatched. The CDR3 region is CASSFLADRGYEQYF. In DNA form, the CDR3 reads TGTGCCAGCAGCTTTTTGGCGGACAGGGGGTACGAGCAGTACTTC.

The chain links TRBV29-1 to TRBJ1-1; 8 bases line up with TRBD1. J gave up 6 bases and V 5 bases, and 14 bases lay outside the gene matches. The length of the CDR3 is 15 residues. Germline CDR1 reads SQVTM; CDR2 reads ANQGSEA. Here the CDR3 DNA reads TGCAGCGTTTTAGTGCAGGGGGCGCGGATGGCTGAAGCTTTCTTT. Protein: CSVLVQGARMAEAFF. The full variable domain, rest sourced from reference TRBV29-1 and TRBJ1-1, is SAVISQKPSRDICQRGTSLTIQCQVDSQVTMMFWYRQQPGQSLTLIATANQGSEATYESGFVIDKFPISRPNLTFSTLTVSNMSPEDSSIYLCSVLVQGARMAEAFFGQGTRLTVV.

This clonotype was recorded many times. This chain joins TRBV20-1 and TRBJ1-2; D is uncertain. V lost 3 bases and J 1 base, leaving 9 bases between the germline ends. Germline V CDR1 and CDR2: DFQATT, SNEGSKA (reference sequence). The CDR3 extends over 13 amino acids. The CDR3 sequence: CSASPSNNYGYTF. CDR3 DNA sequence: TGCAGTGCTAGCCCCTCTAATAACTATGGCTACACCTTC.

This rearrangement joins TRBV19 to TRBJ2-6; D is possibly TRBD1 (6 bases). Per the germline V gene, CDR1 is LNHDA and CDR2 is SQIVND (reference sequence). Trimming shortened V by 5 bases and J by 2 bases, and 13 bases separated the two germline ends. CDR3 length: 16 amino acids. The CDR3 reads CASSSDRQPGANVLTF. For the CDR3, the DNA is TGTGCCAGTAGTTCGGACAGACAACCTGGGGCCAACGTCCTGACTTTC.

This clonotype has a handful of counts. One junction end disagrees with the germline gene, perhaps due to a read error. The J gene is TRBJ2-7, the V gene TRBV10-1; 11 bases are a match to TRBD1. From germline, CDR1 is WNHNN and CDR2 SYGVQD (reference sequence). The CDR3 is made up of 13 amino acids. The CDR3: CASSGQGAGEQYF. CDR3 in DNA: TGTGCCAGCAGCGGACAGGGGGCTGGAGAGCAGTACTTC.

In regard to this clonotype: Its ends do not fully match the called genes, so a read error is possible. The chain couples TRBV20-1 to TRBJ2-2, with D possibly TRBD2 on 6 matching bases. Germline CDR1 and CDR2: DFQATT and SNEGSKA (reference sequence). The CDR3 is 13 residues long. Here the CDR3 reads CSASGSGSGELSF. The CDR3 DNA follows: TGCAGTGCTAGTGGCAGCGGGTCCGGAGAGCTGTCTTTT.

A few counts support this clonotype. The genes are TRBV14 and TRBJ1-1; no firm D call. V was pared by 5 bases and J by 6 bases, with 22 bases between. Germline values: CDR1 SGHDN, CDR2 FVKESK. This CDR3 has 16 amino acids. In nucleotides, the CDR3 is TGTGCCAGCAGCAAGACGGGTGAGGGAGGATGGGCTGAAGCTTTCTTT. Translating it yields CASSKTGEGGWAEAFF.

There are many counts of this clonotype. The genes are TRBV24-1 and TRBJ1-5; no clear D. Trimming stripped 2 bases from V and 6 bases from J, with 10 bases between. CDR1 and CDR2 (germline): KGHDR, SFDVKD. The CDR3 length is 14 residues. The CDR3 DNA sequence: TGTGCCACCAGTGATTCCCGCTTGGGTCAGCCCCAGCATTTT. Translating it yields CATSDSRLGQPQHF.

This rearrangement joins TRBV6-1 to TRBJ2-2; 7 bases map to TRBD1. CDR1 is MNHNS and CDR2 is SASEGT in the germline V gene. CDR3 size: 15 residues. Unmatched junction bases numbered 13, after V lost 10 bases and J lost 5 bases. The DNA of the CDR3 is TGTGCCACCAGAGACCAAACAGGGGTTACCGGGGAGCTGTTTTTT. Protein sequence: CATRDQTGVTGELFF.